This section outlines one TCR beta chain sequence together with its context. The antigen is undetermined. This specimen comes from a study of cytomegalovirus exposure and HLA in healthy donors. Primers: 60 Vbeta forward and 13 Jbeta reverse. Source study methods: As a later analysis found, there were 80 million or so unique TCR beta chains, of which roughly 11 million were shared. Assay used: immunoSEQ multiplex PCR; TCRdb lists only in-frame clones, some missing. The V and J calls and clone size are taken from that table; D and trimming were inferred from the DNA. This table holds some 110,000 clones, about four fifths found once. There are 14 residues in the CDR3. V lost 5 bases, J lost 4 bases, and 8 bases stayed unmatched. Germline lookup yields CDR1 SGHRS and CDR2 YFSETQ. Points from the study as a whole: Later work associated fewer than 20,000 TCR beta sequences with HLA alleles at 0.05 false discovery rate. In a later analysis, HLA-C alleles had the fewest associated TCRs, DRB1 alleles the most. Equally common other TCR beta chains were less clonally expanded than HLA-associated ones, a later analysis found.

The sequenced sample was PBMCs. This chain joins TRBV5-1 and TRBJ2-5; TRBD1 matches 7 bases. The sequence came from a man over 45 in good health and CMV-seronegative. The DNA of the CDR3 is TGCGCCAGCAGTCTACAGGGGTCCAGAGAGACCCAGTACTTC. Protein product: CASSLQGSRETQYF.